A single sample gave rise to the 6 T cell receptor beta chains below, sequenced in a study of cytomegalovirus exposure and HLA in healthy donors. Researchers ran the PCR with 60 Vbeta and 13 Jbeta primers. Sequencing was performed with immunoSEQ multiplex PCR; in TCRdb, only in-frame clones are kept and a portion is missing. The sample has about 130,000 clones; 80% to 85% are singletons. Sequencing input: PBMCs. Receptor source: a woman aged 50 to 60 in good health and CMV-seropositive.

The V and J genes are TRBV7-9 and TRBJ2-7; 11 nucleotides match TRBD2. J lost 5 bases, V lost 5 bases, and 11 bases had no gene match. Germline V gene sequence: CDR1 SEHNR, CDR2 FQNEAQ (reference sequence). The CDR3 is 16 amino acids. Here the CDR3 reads CASSNPSSGRPNEQYF. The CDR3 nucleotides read TGTGCCAGCAGCAACCCCTCTAGCGGGAGGCCTAACGAGCAGTACTTC.

The DNA for the CDR3 is TGCGCCAGCAGCTTGTCGGGACAGAGGAACACTGAAGCTTTCTTT. It translates to CASSLSGQRNTEAFF. V gene TRBV5-1 combines with J gene TRBJ1-1; 7 bases are a match to TRBD1. CDR3 length: 15 amino acids. V was clipped by 1 base and J by 1 base; unmatched bases: 4. Germline V lookup: CDR1 SGHRS, CDR2 YFSETQ.

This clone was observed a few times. The CDR3 DNA follows: TGTGCCAGCAGCCCCCGAGCGCGACTAGGCAGTGAGCAGTTCTTC. Its translation: CASSPRARLGSEQFF. V is TRBV11-2 and J is TRBJ2-1; D may be TRBD2 (6 bases). The germline V and J ends were trimmed by 5 bases and 9 bases, with 20 bases remaining between them. This CDR3 has 15 amino acids. CDR1 and CDR2 (germline): SGHAT, FQNNGV.

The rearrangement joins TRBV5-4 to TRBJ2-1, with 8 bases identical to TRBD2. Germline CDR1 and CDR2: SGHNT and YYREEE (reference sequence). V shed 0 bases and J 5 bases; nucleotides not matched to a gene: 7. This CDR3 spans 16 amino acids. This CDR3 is CASSLAGGGWDNEQFF. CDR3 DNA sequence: TGTGCCAGCAGCTTGGCCGGGGGGGGGTGGGACAATGAGCAGTTCTTC.

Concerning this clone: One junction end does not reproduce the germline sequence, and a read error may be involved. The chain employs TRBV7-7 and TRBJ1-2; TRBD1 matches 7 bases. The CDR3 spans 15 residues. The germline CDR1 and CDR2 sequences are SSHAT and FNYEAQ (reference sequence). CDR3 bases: TGTGCTAGCAGCGACAGGGTATTCCCCAACTATGGCTACACCTTC. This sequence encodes CASSDRVFPNYGYTF.

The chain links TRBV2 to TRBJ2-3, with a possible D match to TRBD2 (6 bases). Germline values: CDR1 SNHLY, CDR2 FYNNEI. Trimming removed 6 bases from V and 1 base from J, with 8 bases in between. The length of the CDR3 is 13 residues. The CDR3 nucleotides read TGTGCCAGCAGCGGGGAGGGCACAGATACGCAGTATTTT. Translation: CASSGEGTDTQYF. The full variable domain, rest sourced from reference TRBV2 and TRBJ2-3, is EPEVTQTPSHQVTQMGQEVILRCVPISNHLYFYWYRQILGQKVEFLVSFYNNEISEKSEIFDDQFSVERPDGSNFTLKIRSTKLEDSAMYFCASSGEGTDTQYFGPGTRLTVL.